The 14 T cell receptor beta chains listed next were all sequenced from one sample in a study of Graves' ophthalmopathy and Graves' hyperthyroidism. For repertoire sequencing, the TCR beta CDR3 regions were amplified from RNA transcripts. The library came from an HTBI-primed first-round RT-PCR and a second-round multiplex PCR. From the multiplex PCR reads, TCRdb called clonotypes with MiXCR, one entry per CDR3 protein. The table has about 740,000 distinct CDR3 sequences, roughly 41% seen once. The sample taken for sequencing was peripheral blood. These TCRs come from an adult man with Graves' ophthalmopathy.

This clonotype came up many times. The genes are TRBV2 and TRBJ1-2; 7 bases are a match to TRBD1. V lost 5 bases to trimming and J lost 4 bases; unmatched junction nucleotides: 7. The germline gives CDR1 SNHLY, CDR2 FYNNEI. The CDR3 is made up of 14 amino acids. CDR3 region: CASSQQGLGYGYTF. CDR3 bases: TGTGCCAGCAGTCAACAGGGGCTTGGCTATGGCTACACCTTC.

The chain recombines TRBV2 with TRBJ2-5; D call uncertain. The CDR3 totals 15 residues. The germline gives CDR1 SNHLY, CDR2 FYNNEI. The germline V and J ends were trimmed by 1 base and 1 base, with 10 bases remaining between them. CDR3 nucleotide sequence: TGTGCCAGCAGTGAAGGGTCCGTACTCCAAGAGACCCAGTACTTC. Translating gives CASSEGSVLQETQYF.

This chain uses TRBV7-2 with TRBJ2-5; D is uncertain. CDR3 length equals 11 residues. The ends were cut back, 5 bases at V and 5 bases at J, with 6 bases in the middle. Germline CDR1 reads SGHTA; CDR2 reads FQGNSA. The CDR3 DNA follows: TGTGCCAGCAGCAACGCGGAGACCCAGTACTTC. Translating gives CASSNAETQYF.

This clonotype appeared once. A much larger clonotype is one base distant, so this may be a read error. No conserved phenylalanine or tryptophan is present at the end of the CDR3, so a read error is the likely explanation. The chain links TRBV24-1 to TRBJ2-5; tentative D call: TRBD1 (5 bases). V dropped 5 bases and J dropped 5 bases, with 17 bases sitting between them. The CDR3 is made up of 15 amino acids. CDR1 and CDR2 (germline): KGHDR, SFDVKD. This chain's CDR3 is CATSGGQGMGETQYL. CDR3 in DNA: TGTGCCACCAGTGGTGGGCAGGGAATGGGTGAGACCCAGTACCTC.

The genes are TRBV20-1 and TRBJ1-2, with 10 bases identical to TRBD1. Losses at the gene ends were 5 bases for V and 7 bases for J; bases not matched to a gene: 4. Germline V gene sequence: CDR1 DFQATT, CDR2 SNEGSKA (reference sequence). The CDR3 loop spans 12 amino acids. The CDR3 spells CSAEGDRGGYTF. As DNA, the CDR3 is TGCAGTGCTGAGGGGGACAGGGGTGGCTACACCTTC.

A word on this clonotype: Compared with germline, one end of the junction differs, possibly owing to a read error. This chain connects TRBV11-2 to TRBJ1-6; no definite D call. This CDR3 has 13 amino acids. Looked up from germline, CDR1 is SGHAT and CDR2 is FQNNGV. CDR3 protein: CASNLVRDSPLHF. Here the CDR3 DNA reads TGTGCCAGCAACTTAGTGCGGGATTCACCCCTCCACTTT. Based on the CDR3 plus reference TRBV11-2 and TRBJ1-6, the full variable domain is EAGVAQSPRYKIIEKRQSVAFWCNPISGHATLYWYQQILGQGPKLLIQFQNNGVVDDSQLPKDRFSAERLKGVDSTLKIQPAKLEDSAVYLCASNLVRDSPLHFGNGTRLTVT.

V is TRBV2 and J is TRBJ1-3; the match to TRBD1 covers 10 bases. CDR1 and CDR2 (germline): SNHLY, FYNNEI. Trimming cost V 4 bases and J 0 bases; bases outside gene matches: 9. This CDR3 is 18 amino acids long. The CDR3 DNA reads as TGTGCCAGCAGTGCCAGACAGGGGGCACAAAACTCTGGAAACACCATATATTTT. Translated: CASSARQGAQNSGNTIYF.

This clonotype appeared a few times. The CDR3 region has the DNA TGTGCCAGCAGATTCGCCCCGAACACTGAAGCTTTCTTT. Protein product: CASRFAPNTEAFF. This chain joins TRBV9 and TRBJ1-1; D is unresolved. The CDR3 has 13 residues. Deletions cut 5 bases from V and 1 base from J, with 9 bases between. The germline V gene has CDR1 SGDLS and CDR2 YYNGEE.

About this clonotype: Just one base apart from a much larger clone, this may be a read error. This chain connects TRBV10-3 to TRBJ1-2; no clear D gene. CDR3 length: 13 residues. Germline CDR1 reads ENHRY; CDR2 reads SYGVKD. CDR3 amino acids: CASSEVSEYGYTF. The CDR3 DNA reads TGTGCCAGCAGTGAAGTTTCCGAATATGGCTACACCTTC.

Many counts were recorded for this clonotype. V gene TRBV29-1 combines with J gene TRBJ2-7; D call uncertain. The CDR3 length is 11 residues. Germline loops: CDR1 SQVTM, CDR2 ANQGSEA. The germline V and J ends were trimmed by 4 bases and 3 bases, with 7 bases remaining between them. The CDR3 DNA reads TGCAGCGTTGCCGAGCGCTACGAGCAGTACTTC. It yields the protein CSVAERYEQYF.

This clonotype showed up just once. The V gene is TRBV5-5, the J gene TRBJ2-5; possible D gene TRBD1, 5 bases. This CDR3 contains 14 residues. The germline V gene has CDR1 SGHKS and CDR2 YYEKEE (reference sequence). V shed 4 bases and J shed 2 bases, with 12 bases lying between them. The CDR3 DNA follows: TGTGCCAGCAGCCCGAGGACAAATCAAGAGACCCAGTACTTC. This translates into CASSPRTNQETQYF.

The chain employs TRBV20-1 and TRBJ2-5, with 8 bases lining up with TRBD1. Germline lookup yields CDR1 DFQATT and CDR2 SNEGSKA (reference sequence). This CDR3 is built from 14 residues. Losses at the gene ends were 5 bases for V and 1 base for J; bases not matched to a gene: 6. For the CDR3, the DNA is TGCAGTGCTCGGACAGGGTCCCGCCAAGAGACCCAGTACTTC. Translated, it gives CSARTGSRQETQYF.

The sample holds a few counts of this clonotype. The chain has TRBV6-5 and TRBJ1-5, with D perhaps TRBD1 (5 bases). Trimming removed 11 bases at V and 4 bases at J, with 18 bases between. Per germline, CDR1 MNHEY and CDR2 SVGAGI. This CDR3 spans 14 amino acids. In nucleotides, the CDR3 is TGTGCCTGCGGGACCGTTTCGGGTAATCAGCCCCAGCATTTT. Translated, it gives CACGTVSGNQPQHF.

This clonotype was seen just once. A read error is possible here, since a much larger clone lies one base away. The gene calls are TRBV19 and TRBJ1-5; the D is unclear. Trimming stripped 5 bases from V and 3 bases from J, with 8 bases between. Germline V CDR1 and CDR2: LNHDA, SQIVND (reference sequence). CDR3 length: 13 residues. Here the CDR3 DNA reads TGTGCCAGTAGTGTCCAGTTCAATCAGCCCCAGCATTTT. Protein product: CASSVQFNQPQHF.